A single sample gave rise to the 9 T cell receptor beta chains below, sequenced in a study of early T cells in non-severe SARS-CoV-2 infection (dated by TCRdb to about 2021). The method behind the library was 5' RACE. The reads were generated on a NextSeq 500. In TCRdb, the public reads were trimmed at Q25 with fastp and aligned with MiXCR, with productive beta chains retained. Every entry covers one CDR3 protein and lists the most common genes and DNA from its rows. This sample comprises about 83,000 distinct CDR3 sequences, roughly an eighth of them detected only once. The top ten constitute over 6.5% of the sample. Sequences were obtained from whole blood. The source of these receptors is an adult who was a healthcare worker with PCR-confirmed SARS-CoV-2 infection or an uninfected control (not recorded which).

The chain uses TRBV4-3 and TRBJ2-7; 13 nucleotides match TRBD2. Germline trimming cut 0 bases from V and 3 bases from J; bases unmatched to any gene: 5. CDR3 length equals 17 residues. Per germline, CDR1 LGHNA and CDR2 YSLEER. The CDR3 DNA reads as TGCGCCAGCAGCCAAGAACTAGCGGGAGGGATCTTCTACGAGCAGTACTTC. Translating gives CASSQELAGGIFYEQYF.

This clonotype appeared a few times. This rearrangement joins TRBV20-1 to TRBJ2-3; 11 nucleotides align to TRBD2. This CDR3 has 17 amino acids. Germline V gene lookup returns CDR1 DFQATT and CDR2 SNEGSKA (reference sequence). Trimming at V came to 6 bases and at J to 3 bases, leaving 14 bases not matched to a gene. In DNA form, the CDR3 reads TGCAGTGCGGCCTTGGGGCTAGCGGGAGGAGGTACAGATACGCAGTATTTT. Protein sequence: CSAALGLAGGGTDTQYF.

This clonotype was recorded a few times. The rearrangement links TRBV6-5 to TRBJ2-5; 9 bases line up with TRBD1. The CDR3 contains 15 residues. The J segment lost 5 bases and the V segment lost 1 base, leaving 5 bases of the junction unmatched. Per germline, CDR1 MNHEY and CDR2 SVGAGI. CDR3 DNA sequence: TGTGCCAGCAGTTACTTAGGACAGGGGCAGGAGACCCAGTACTTC. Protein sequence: CASSYLGQGQETQYF.

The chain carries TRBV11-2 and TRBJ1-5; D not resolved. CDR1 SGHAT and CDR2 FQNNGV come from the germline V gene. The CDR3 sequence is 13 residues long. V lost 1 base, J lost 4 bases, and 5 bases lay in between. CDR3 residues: CASSLVRNQPQHF. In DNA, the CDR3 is TGTGCCAGCAGCTTAGTTCGTAATCAGCCCCAGCATTTT.

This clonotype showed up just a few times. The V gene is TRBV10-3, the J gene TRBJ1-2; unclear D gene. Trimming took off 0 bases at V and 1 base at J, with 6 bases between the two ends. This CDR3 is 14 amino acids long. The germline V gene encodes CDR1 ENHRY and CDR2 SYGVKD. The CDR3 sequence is CAISESAFNYGYTF. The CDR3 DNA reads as TGTGCCATCAGTGAGTCGGCCTTTAACTATGGCTACACCTTC.

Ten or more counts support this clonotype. CDR3 sequence reads: CASSATGGRRYTEAFF. The CDR3 coding sequence is TGTGCCAGCAGCGCGACAGGGGGACGGAGGTACACTGAAGCTTTCTTT. The rearrangement joins TRBV7-9 to TRBJ1-1; TRBD1 matches at 9 bases. Germline trimming cut 5 bases from V and 3 bases from J; bases unmatched to any gene: 10. Germline V gives CDR1 SEHNR, CDR2 FQNEAQ (reference sequence). The CDR3 has 16 amino acids.

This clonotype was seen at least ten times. This CDR3 reads CASSQLTSGGFYNEQFF. DNA for the CDR3: TGTGCCAGCAGCCAATTGACTAGCGGAGGGTTCTACAATGAGCAGTTCTTC. J is TRBJ2-1 and V is TRBV5-6; 9 bases line up with TRBD2. Germline V CDR1 and CDR2: SGHDT, YYEEEE. Germline trimming cut 4 bases from V and 3 bases from J; bases unmatched to any gene: 11. There are 17 residues in the CDR3.

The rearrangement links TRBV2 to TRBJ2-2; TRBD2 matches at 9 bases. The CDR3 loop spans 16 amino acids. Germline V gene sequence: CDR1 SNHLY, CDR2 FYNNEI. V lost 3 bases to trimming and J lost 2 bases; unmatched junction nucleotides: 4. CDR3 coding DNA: TGTGCCAGCAGTGACGGCGGGAGGGCCAACACCGGGGAGCTGTTTTTT. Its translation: CASSDGGRANTGELFF. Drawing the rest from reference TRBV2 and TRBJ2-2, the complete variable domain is EPEVTQTPSHQVTQMGQEVILRCVPISNHLYFYWYRQILGQKVEFLVSFYNNEISEKSEIFDDQFSVERPDGSNFTLKIRSTKLEDSAMYFCASSDGGRANTGELFFGEGSRLTVL.

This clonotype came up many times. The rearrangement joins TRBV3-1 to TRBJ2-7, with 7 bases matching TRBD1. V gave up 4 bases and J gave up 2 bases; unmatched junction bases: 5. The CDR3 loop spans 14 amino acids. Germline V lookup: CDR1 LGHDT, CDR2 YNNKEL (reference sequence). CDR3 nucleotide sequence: TGTGCCAGCAGCCGACCGGGACAGACCTACGAGCAGTACTTC. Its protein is CASSRPGQTYEQYF.